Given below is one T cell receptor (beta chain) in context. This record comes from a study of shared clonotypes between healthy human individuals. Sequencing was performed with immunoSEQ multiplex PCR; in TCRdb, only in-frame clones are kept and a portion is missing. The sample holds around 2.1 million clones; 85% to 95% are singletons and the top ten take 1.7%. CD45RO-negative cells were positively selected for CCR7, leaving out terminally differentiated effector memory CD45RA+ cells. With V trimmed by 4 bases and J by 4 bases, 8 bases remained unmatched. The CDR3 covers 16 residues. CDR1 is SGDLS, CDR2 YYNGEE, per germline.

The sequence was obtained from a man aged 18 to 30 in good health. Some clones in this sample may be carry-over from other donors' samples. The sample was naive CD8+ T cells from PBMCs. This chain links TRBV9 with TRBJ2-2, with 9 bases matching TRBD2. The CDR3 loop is CASSPRAGGVTGELFF. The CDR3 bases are TGTGCCAGCAGCCCGCGAGCGGGAGGCGTCACCGGGGAGCTGTTTTTT.